The 21 T cell receptor beta chains in this list originate from one sample, sequenced in a study of T cell responses to AZD1222 COVID-19 vaccine. TCRdb's copy holds only in-frame clones and misses some; the assay was immunoSEQ multiplex PCR. The data contain fewer than 200,000 clones, around 94% of them seen just once; the ten biggest clones take up about 10%. The sample in question was peripheral blood, obtained on day 0 of AZD1222 vaccination. Receptors were obtained from an adult in good health.

CDR3 bases: TGTGCCAGCAAAAGGACAGGTACCTCCTACGAGCAGTACTTC. It codes for CASKRTGTSYEQYF. The chain has TRBV6-5 and TRBJ2-7; TRBD1 aligns across 7 bases. The J segment lost 0 bases and the V segment lost 7 bases, leaving 6 bases of the junction unmatched. The CDR3 extends over 14 amino acids. The germline CDR1 and CDR2 sequences are MNHEY and SVGAGI.

The rearrangement joins TRBV5-1 to TRBJ1-1; 7 bases are a match to TRBD1. The germline CDR1 and CDR2 sequences are SGHRS and YFSETQ. This CDR3 has 14 residues. V was pared by 4 bases and J by 1 base, with 4 bases of the junction left unmatched. The CDR3 bases are TGCGCCAGCAGCCCTTGGACAGGGAACACTGAAGCTTTCTTT. Protein product: CASSPWTGNTEAFF.

This rearrangement joins TRBV10-3 to TRBJ2-1, with TRBD1 identical over 10 bases. V was pared by 7 bases and J by 10 bases, with 10 bases of the junction left unmatched. CDR3 length: 14 residues. Germline CDR1 and CDR2: ENHRY and SYGVKD. The CDR3 DNA reads TGTGCCATCATGGGGGGACAGGGGTCAGGGGAGCAGTTCTTC. This translates into CAIMGGQGSGEQFF.

V is TRBV27 and J is TRBJ1-6; the match to TRBD1 covers 7 bases. The V gene end was trimmed by 5 bases and the J gene end by 8 bases; junction bases not matched to a gene: 9. CDR3 length: 15 amino acids. Germline CDR1 is MNHEY and CDR2 is SMNVEV (reference sequence). CDR3 in DNA: TGTGCCAGCAGTGGGATAGGGGGCTGGGATTCACCCCTCCACTTT. Translated: CASSGIGGWDSPLHF.

The chain has TRBV18 and TRBJ2-3, with D possibly matching TRBD1 (7 bases). Trimming removed 2 bases from V and 5 bases from J, with 11 bases in between. Germline CDR1 and CDR2: KGHSH and LQKENI. The CDR3 contains 14 residues. CDR3: CASSPGGGRDTQYF. Here the CDR3 DNA reads TGTGCCAGCTCACCAGGAGGGGGCCGAGATACGCAGTATTTT.

This chain joins TRBV7-9 and TRBJ1-4; D remains ambiguous. Germline values: CDR1 SEHNR, CDR2 FQNEAQ (reference sequence). The CDR3 loop spans 15 amino acids. Between the trimmed V and J ends, which lost 4 bases and 4 bases, there was a span of 13 bases. The CDR3 DNA is TGTGCCAGCAGCTATCGGGAGGCGTTTAATGAAAAACTGTTTTTT. It yields the protein CASSYREAFNEKLFF.

The rearrangement links TRBV30 to TRBJ1-5, with 9 bases identical to TRBD1. V lost 5 bases, J lost 1 base, and 3 bases stayed unmatched. Germline V gene sequence: CDR1 GTSNPN, CDR2 SVGIG (reference sequence). This CDR3 is 14 amino acids long. CDR3 in amino acids: CAWWDRASNQPQHF. Here the CDR3 DNA reads TGTGCCTGGTGGGACAGGGCCAGCAATCAGCCCCAGCATTTT.

This clone was seen more than once but under ten times. The chain recombines TRBV6-5 with TRBJ1-2; D perhaps matches TRBD1 (5 bases). Trimming pared 2 bases from V and 4 bases from J, leaving 14 bases between. There are 15 residues in the CDR3. Germline V gene lookup returns CDR1 MNHEY and CDR2 SVGAGI. CDR3 DNA: TGTGCCAGCAGTTACGGGTCCCAGGGCTCCTATGGCTACACCTTC. It encodes CASSYGSQGSYGYTF.

The V gene is TRBV4-1, the J gene TRBJ1-5, with unresolved D. Looked up from germline, CDR1 is MGHRA and CDR2 is YSYEKL. Trimming left V 0 bases short and J 7 bases short, with 10 bases between. The CDR3 consists of 14 residues. Here the CDR3 reads CASSQEMFGQPQHF. CDR3 coding DNA: TGCGCCAGCAGCCAAGAAATGTTCGGCCAGCCCCAGCATTTT.

This clone appeared a single time. The chain recombines TRBV15 with TRBJ2-5, with 8 bases lining up with TRBD1. V lost 4 bases to trimming and J lost 5 bases; unmatched junction nucleotides: 9. The CDR3 consists of 15 residues. Looked up from germline, CDR1 is LNHNV and CDR2 is YYDKDF (reference sequence). CDR3 region: CATSILSGGRETQYF. The DNA for the CDR3 is TGTGCCACCAGCATCCTTTCAGGGGGCCGGGAGACCCAGTACTTC.

The chain carries TRBV19 and TRBJ1-5; D is unclear. Trimming took 4 bases from V and 4 from J, leaving 14 bases between them. Looked up from germline, CDR1 is LNHDA and CDR2 is SQIVND (reference sequence). The CDR3 length is 15 residues. This CDR3 is CASSTRMALNQPQHF. In DNA form, the CDR3 reads TGTGCCAGTAGTACCCGCATGGCCCTGAATCAGCCCCAGCATTTT.

The chain combines TRBV18 with TRBJ1-2; no clear D gene. The germline gives CDR1 KGHSH, CDR2 LQKENI. The CDR3 extends over 15 amino acids. The ends were cut back, 8 bases at V and 2 bases at J, with 18 bases in the middle. This CDR3 is CASTPLGEGNYGYTF. In DNA form, the CDR3 reads TGTGCCAGCACCCCTTTGGGAGAGGGCAACTATGGCTACACCTTC.

V and J are TRBV13 and TRBJ2-2; TRBD2 might be the D (6 bases). The V end was cut by 5 bases, the J end by 6 bases, with 13 bases between. The V gene's germline CDR1 is PRHDT and CDR2 FYEKMQ (reference sequence). The CDR3 totals 14 residues. The CDR3 sequence is CASSPGGAAGELFF. The CDR3 nucleotides read TGTGCCAGCAGCCCAGGAGGGGCAGCCGGGGAGCTGTTTTTT.

J is TRBJ1-1 and V is TRBV11-3; TRBD1 aligns across 7 bases. The V gene end was trimmed by 3 bases and the J gene end by 0 bases; junction bases not matched to a gene: 1. In germline, CDR1 is SGHNT, CDR2 YENEEA. This CDR3 has 14 amino acids. CDR3 in DNA: TGTGCCAGCAGCTTGGGACAGCTGAACACTGAAGCTTTCTTT. It specifies CASSLGQLNTEAFF.

The chain combines TRBV5-4 with TRBJ1-1; D may be TRBD1 (5 bases). CDR1 is SGHNT and CDR2 is YYREEE in the germline V gene (reference sequence). The length of the CDR3 is 14 residues. V was trimmed by 5 bases and J by 1 base, leaving 12 bases between them. The CDR3 DNA reads TGTGCCAGCAGACCTAGGGGTGCGAACACTGAAGCTTTCTTT. Protein product: CASRPRGANTEAFF.

V usage is TRBV24-1 and J usage is TRBJ1-4, with D hard to call. Germline V gene sequence: CDR1 KGHDR, CDR2 SFDVKD. The CDR3 runs 13 residues. Trimming left V 10 bases short and J 4 bases short, with 12 bases between. The chain's CDR3 is CATSGSFNEKLFF. Written as DNA, the CDR3 is TGTGCCACGTCCGGGTCTTTTAATGAAAAACTGTTTTTT.

This chain joins TRBV7-9 and TRBJ2-7; D is unresolved. With 5 bases removed from V and 2 bases from J, the gap between germline ends came to 10 bases. Germline V gene lookup returns CDR1 SEHNR and CDR2 FQNEAQ (reference sequence). CDR3 length: 13 amino acids. As DNA, the CDR3 is TGTGCCAGCAGCCCAAAAGGCACCTACGAGCAGTACGTC. Translating gives CASSPKGTYEQYV.

Only one count was recorded for this clone. The V gene is TRBV9, the J gene TRBJ1-1, with 8 positions matching TRBD1. Germline lookup yields CDR1 SGDLS and CDR2 YYNGEE. With V trimmed by 3 bases and J by 5 bases, 12 bases remained unmatched. This CDR3 region has 16 residues. CDR3 in amino acids: CASSGGDRTHPTEAFF. Here the CDR3 DNA reads TGTGCCAGCAGCGGGGGGGACAGGACACACCCTACTGAAGCTTTCTTT. Together with reference TRBV9 and TRBJ1-1, the CDR3 gives the full variable domain: DSGVTQTPKHLITATGQRVTLRCSPRSGDLSVYWYQQSLDQGLQFLIQYYNGEERAKGNILERFSAQQFPDLHSELNLSSLELGDSALYFCASSGGDRTHPTEAFFGQGTRLTVV.

V is TRBV27 and J is TRBJ2-5; TRBD1 aligns across 7 bases. V shed 5 bases, J shed 4 bases, and the junction held 7 bases outside the gene matches. CDR3 length equals 14 residues. Germline CDR1 is MNHEY and CDR2 is SMNVEV (reference sequence). The CDR3 DNA reads as TGTGCCAGCAGTGCCGTAGGGGGCGGAGAGACCCAGTACTTC. It specifies CASSAVGGGETQYF.

The rearrangement uses TRBV4-2 and TRBJ2-2; D is undetermined. This CDR3 has 12 residues. Germline loops: CDR1 LGHNA, CDR2 YNFKEQ. Trimming stripped 3 bases from V and 4 bases from J, with 3 bases between. CDR3 bases: TGTGCCAGCAGCCAGTCCACCGGGGAGCTGTTTTTT. This codes for CASSQSTGELFF.

The gene calls are TRBV27 and TRBJ2-7, with unresolved D. Trimming pared 3 bases from V and 7 bases from J, leaving 13 bases between. CDR3 length: 13 residues. CDR1 and CDR2 from the germline V gene are MNHEY and SMNVEV (reference sequence). CDR3 residues: CASSFGEAIEQYF. CDR3 nucleotides: TGTGCCAGCAGTTTTGGGGAAGCGATTGAGCAGTACTTC.